The 7 T cell receptor beta chains in this list originate from one sample, sequenced in a study of T cell clonotyping in hematopoietic cell transplantation. The data were produced by immunoSEQ multiplex PCR, yet TCRdb's version contains in-frame clones alone and is incomplete. Among a few thousand clones, around 94% were seen once, and the ten largest hold roughly 4.5%. The sample consisted of peripheral blood mononuclear cells. The receptors stem from a man aged 45 to 65 in good health. Some clones in this sample may be carry-over from other donors' samples.

Here the CDR3 DNA reads TGTGCCAGCAGTGCCGCGAAAGAGACCCAGTACTTC. It translates to CASSAAKETQYF. This chain joins TRBV2 and TRBJ2-5; no reliable D call. CDR1 is SNHLY and CDR2 is FYNNEI in the germline V gene. Deletions cut 4 bases from V and 3 bases from J, with 6 bases between. The CDR3 is 12 amino acids.

The V call is TRBV15, the J call TRBJ1-4; 8 nucleotides line up with TRBD1. CDR1 LNHNV and CDR2 YYDKDF come from the germline V gene (reference sequence). This CDR3 is 14 amino acids long. After removal of 3 bases from V and 7 bases from J, the junction contained 4 bases not matched to a gene. The CDR3 is CATSSGQGAEKLFF. Written as DNA, the CDR3 is TGTGCCACCAGCAGTGGACAGGGTGCTGAAAAACTGTTTTTT.

The V gene is TRBV7-9, the J gene TRBJ2-7; 8 bases map to TRBD2. The CDR3 has 15 residues. The germline V gene has CDR1 SEHNR and CDR2 FQNEAQ (reference sequence). V shed 0 bases, J shed 3 bases, and the junction held 4 bases outside the gene matches. As DNA, the CDR3 is TGTGCCAGCAGCTTAGCGGGACTAGGGCACTACGAGCAGTACTTC. It encodes CASSLAGLGHYEQYF.

The V call is TRBV6-6, the J call TRBJ2-1; the match to TRBD2 covers 11 bases. The CDR3 has 14 amino acids. V was pared by 7 bases and J by 7 bases, with 6 bases of the junction left unmatched. Germline V gives CDR1 MNHNY, CDR2 SVGAGI (reference sequence). The CDR3 coding sequence is TGTGCCAGCAATAGCGGGGGGGCTTATAATGAGCAGTTCTTC. Its translation is CASNSGGAYNEQFF.

The chain is built from TRBV14 and TRBJ2-5; D not certain. V shed 2 bases and J shed 1 base, with 8 bases lying between them. Germline-derived CDR1 and CDR2 are SGHDN and FVKESK. The CDR3 consists of 14 residues. The CDR3 sequence is CASSQQAIQETQYF. As DNA, the CDR3 is TGTGCCAGCAGCCAACAGGCTATCCAAGAGACCCAGTACTTC.

This chain connects TRBV6-5 to TRBJ2-3, with D perhaps matching TRBD1 (6 bases). CDR3 length: 14 residues. Germline CDR1 MNHEY, CDR2 SVGAGI. Trimming took 2 bases from V and 0 from J, leaving 6 bases between them. As DNA, the CDR3 is TGTGCCAGCAGTTACGGGGGCAGCACAGATACGCAGTATTTT. Amino acids: CASSYGGSTDTQYF.

V gene TRBV12-5 combines with J gene TRBJ2-5; D is uncertain. CDR1 LGHNT and CDR2 FRNRAP come from the germline V gene. V lost 5 bases and J lost 4, with 8 bases in between. This CDR3 has 12 residues. Here the CDR3 reads CASGPRVETQYF. As DNA, the CDR3 is TGTGCTAGTGGTCCCCGGGTAGAGACCCAGTACTTC.